Each of the 10 T cell receptor beta chains below was sequenced from the same sample in a study of human T cells and chemical hapten exposure. Sample time point: patch test 1, 2 weeks after DPC sensitization. The sample's treatment: therapeutic diphenylcyclopropenone sensitization with weekly scalp DPC. One entry per CDR3 protein, called by TCRdb with MiXCR from the RACE reads. The data hold about 380,000 distinct CDR3 sequences, with around 4.8% observed a single time. Source: whole blood, taken in connection with sensitization to the hapten diphenylcyclopropenone (DPC). These receptors were collected from a woman aged 50 to 60 with alopecia areata. Some clones in this sample may be carry-over from other donors' samples.

This clonotype showed up many times. V usage is TRBV4-2 and J usage is TRBJ2-1; D is ambiguous. Germline CDR1 reads LGHNA; CDR2 reads YNFKEQ. V was trimmed by 1 base and J by 7 bases, leaving 14 bases between them. The CDR3 spans 15 residues. This chain's CDR3 is CASSQVESGRNEQFF. In DNA, the CDR3 is TGTGCCAGCAGCCAAGTCGAGTCAGGAAGGAATGAGCAGTTCTTC.

This clonotype was seen more than once but under ten times. The chain recombines TRBV29-1 with TRBJ1-1, with D unclear. The CDR3 has 12 amino acids. V was cut by 6 bases and J by 1 base, with 9 bases left in between. The germline V gene has CDR1 SQVTM and CDR2 ANQGSEA. Here the CDR3 DNA reads TGCAGCGTAGCCTCGCAGAACACTGAAGCTTTCTTT. Its translation: CSVASQNTEAFF.

This clonotype was picked up many times. CDR3 nucleotides: TGTGCCAGCAGTCTGACGGGCCGCTTCAATCAGCCCCAGCATTTT. As protein: CASSLTGRFNQPQHF. V gene TRBV28 combines with J gene TRBJ1-5, with D unclear. Germline V gives CDR1 MDHEN, CDR2 SYDVKM. V gave up 5 bases and J gave up 3 bases, with 14 bases separating them. The CDR3 has 15 amino acids. The entire variable domain, with the rest obtained from reference TRBV28 and TRBJ1-5, is as follows: DVKVTQSSRYLVKRTGEKVFLECVQDMDHENMFWYRQDPGLGLRLIYFSYDVKMKEKGDIPEGYSVSREKKERFSLILESASTNQTSMYLCASSLTGRFNQPQHFGDGTRLSIL.

The table lists this clonotype with many counts. The gene calls are TRBV20-1 and TRBJ1-2, with no clear D. The CDR3 runs to 13 residues. Germline assignment: CDR1 DFQATT and CDR2 SNEGSKA (reference sequence). V shed 3 bases and J shed 4 bases, with 12 bases lying between them. CDR3 nucleotides: TGCAGTGCTAGGGGGTTGGATTCCTATGGCTACACCTTC. Protein: CSARGLDSYGYTF.

Ten or more counts support this clonotype. The rearrangement uses TRBV4-1 and TRBJ2-1, with D possibly being TRBD2 (7 bases). The CDR3 extends over 14 amino acids. Trimming cost V 0 bases and J 8 bases, with 11 bases left between them. Germline V gene lookup returns CDR1 MGHRA and CDR2 YSYEKL. CDR3 DNA sequence: TGCGCCAGCAGCCAAGATACAGGGAGGGATGAGCAGTTCTTC. Encoded protein: CASSQDTGRDEQFF.

The chain recombines TRBV29-1 with TRBJ2-2; 13 nucleotides line up with TRBD2. This CDR3 spans 13 amino acids. Germline lookup yields CDR1 SQVTM and CDR2 ANQGSEA. Germline trimming cut 6 bases from V and 5 bases from J; bases unmatched to any gene: 0. CDR3 in amino acids: CSVTSGGTGELFF. Here the CDR3 DNA reads TGCAGCGTGACTAGCGGGGGGACCGGGGAGCTGTTTTTT.

The gene calls are TRBV27 and TRBJ1-1; no clear D gene. The CDR3 has 18 residues. Germline loops: CDR1 MNHEY, CDR2 SMNVEV (reference sequence). Between the trimmed V and J ends, which lost 0 bases and 3 bases, there was a span of 20 bases. CDR3 sequence reads: CASSLSFSRDRGYTEAFF. The CDR3 nucleotides read TGTGCCAGCAGTTTATCTTTTAGCCGGGATAGAGGGTACACTGAAGCTTTCTTT.

This clonotype has ten or more counts. The chain is built from TRBV6-6 and TRBJ1-2; D is uncertain. Trimming cost V 4 bases and J 8 bases, with 8 bases left between them. This CDR3 has 11 residues. The germline V gene has CDR1 MNHNY and CDR2 SVGAGI (reference sequence). This chain's CDR3 is CASSWGPGYTF. Here the CDR3 DNA reads TGTGCCAGCAGTTGGGGTCCGGGCTACACCTTC.

This clonotype has a count of ten or more. This chain joins TRBV4-1 and TRBJ2-7; D possibly corresponds to TRBD1 (5 bases). Germline CDR1 MGHRA, CDR2 YSYEKL. V was pared by 2 bases and J by 5 bases, with 13 bases between. This CDR3 is 14 amino acids long. The CDR3 loop reads CASSQLAGKNEQYF. The CDR3 coding sequence is TGCGCCAGCAGCCAATTAGCAGGGAAAAACGAGCAGTACTTC.

At least ten counts were recorded for this clonotype. V and J are TRBV6-5 and TRBJ1-1; D unresolved. This CDR3 region has 12 residues. From germline, CDR1 is MNHEY and CDR2 SVGAGI. Trimming left V 10 bases short and J 1 base short, with 10 bases between. CDR3 protein: CAIRTGNTEAFF. CDR3 in DNA: TGTGCCATCCGGACGGGGAACACTGAAGCTTTCTTT.